This T cell receptor beta chain was recovered during a study of blood T cells in healthy people across ages. With respect to this clonotype: As yet, its antigen is unknown.

This CDR3 is built from 12 residues. The V end was cut by 7 bases, the J end by 15 bases, with 18 bases between. PCR was performed a second time for roughly 7 to 12 cycles using a sample-barcoded 5' primer and a J-beta primer mix. Paired-end reads containing CDR3 totaled no fewer than 3 million for each sample. MiXCR was run by TCRdb on the 5' RACE reads, yielding one entry per CDR3 protein. Of around 1.5 million distinct CDR3 sequences detected, 35% to 45% appear once; the ten largest clones hold roughly 7.7%. Findings and caveats of the study: Estimates based on one million T cells were treated as lower bounds. While age rose, TCR beta diversity per million T cells dropped in a roughly linear way.

Sequencing was done on a sample of blood. The source is a woman younger than 30 in good health. This chain links TRBV12-3 or TRBV12-4 with TRBJ1-4; D might be TRBD1 (6 bases). CDR3 residues: CASKYHAGELFF. CDR3 DNA sequence: TGTGCCAGCAAATATCATGCAGGGGAATTGTTTTTT.